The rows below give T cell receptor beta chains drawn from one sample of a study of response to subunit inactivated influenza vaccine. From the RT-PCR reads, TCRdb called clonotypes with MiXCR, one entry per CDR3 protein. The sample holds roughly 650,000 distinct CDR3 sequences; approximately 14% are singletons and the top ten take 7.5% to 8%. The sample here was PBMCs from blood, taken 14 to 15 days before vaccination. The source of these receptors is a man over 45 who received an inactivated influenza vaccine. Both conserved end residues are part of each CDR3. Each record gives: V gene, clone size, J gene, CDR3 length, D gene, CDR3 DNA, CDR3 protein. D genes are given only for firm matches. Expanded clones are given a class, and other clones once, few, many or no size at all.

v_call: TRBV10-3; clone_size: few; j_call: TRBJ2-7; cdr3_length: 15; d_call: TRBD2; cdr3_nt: TGTGCCATCAGTGCCCCACTAGCGGCCCGGGGGGAGCAGTACTTC; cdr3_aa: CAISAPLAARGEQYF
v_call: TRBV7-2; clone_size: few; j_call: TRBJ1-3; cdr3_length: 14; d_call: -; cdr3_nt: TGTGCCAGCAGCTTAGAGATGGTGGGAAACACCATATATTTT; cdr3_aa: CASSLEMVGNTIYF
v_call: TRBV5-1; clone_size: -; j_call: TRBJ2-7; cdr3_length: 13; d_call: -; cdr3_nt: TGCGCCAGCAGCTCCCGCGGGCCCGGGGAGCAGTACTTC; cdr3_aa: CASSSRGPGEQYF
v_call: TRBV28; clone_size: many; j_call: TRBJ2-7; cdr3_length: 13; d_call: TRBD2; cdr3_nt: TGTGCCAGCAGGGCTAGCGGGTCCTACGAGCAGTACTTC; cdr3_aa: CASRASGSYEQYF
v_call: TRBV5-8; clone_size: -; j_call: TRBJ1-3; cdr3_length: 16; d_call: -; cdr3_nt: TGTGCCAGCAGCTTGATCGCAGGGGCTATGGTCCACACCATATATTTT; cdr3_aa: CASSLIAGAMVHTIYF
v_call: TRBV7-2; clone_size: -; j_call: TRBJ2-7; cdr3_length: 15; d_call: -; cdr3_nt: TGTGCCAGCAGCTTAGCGGTCACCCCCTCCTACGAGCAGTACTTC; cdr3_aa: CASSLAVTPSYEQYF
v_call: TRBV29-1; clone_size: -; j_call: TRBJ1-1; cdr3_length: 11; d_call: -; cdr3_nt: TGCAGCGCCGCGTGGGAAAATGAAGCTTTCTTT; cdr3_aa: CSAAWENEAFF
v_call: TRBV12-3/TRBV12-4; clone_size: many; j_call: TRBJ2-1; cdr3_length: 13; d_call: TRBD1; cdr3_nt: TGTGCCAGCATCCCACAGGGGGCAGGTGAGCAGTTCTTC; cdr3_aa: CASIPQGAGEQFF
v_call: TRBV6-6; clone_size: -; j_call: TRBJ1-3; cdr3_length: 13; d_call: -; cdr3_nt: TGTGCCAGCAGTCGTTACTCTGGAAACACCATATATTTT; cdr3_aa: CASSRYSGNTIYF
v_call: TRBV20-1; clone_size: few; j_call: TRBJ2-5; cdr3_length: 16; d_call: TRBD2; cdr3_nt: TGCAGTGCTGCCCCCGGTAGCGGGATGTACCAAGAGACCCAGTACTTC; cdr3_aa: CSAAPGSGMYQETQYF
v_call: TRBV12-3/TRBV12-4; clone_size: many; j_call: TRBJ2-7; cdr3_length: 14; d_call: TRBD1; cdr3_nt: TGTGCCAGCAGCCTAGGGGGACAGAGCTACGAGCAGTACTTC; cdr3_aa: CASSLGGQSYEQYF
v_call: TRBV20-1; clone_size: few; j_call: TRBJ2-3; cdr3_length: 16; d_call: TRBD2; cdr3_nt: TGCAGTGCTGAGCTAGCGGGAGGGCCTAATACAGATACGCAGTATTTT; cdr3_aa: CSAELAGGPNTDTQYF
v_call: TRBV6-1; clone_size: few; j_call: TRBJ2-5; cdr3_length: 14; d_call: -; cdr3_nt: TGTGCCAGCAGTCCAGGCGGTAGCGGACAGACCCAGTACTTC; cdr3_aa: CASSPGGSGQTQYF
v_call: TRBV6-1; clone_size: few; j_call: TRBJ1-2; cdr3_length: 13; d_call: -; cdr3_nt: TGTGCCAGCAGTGACCGGGGGTTATATGGCTACACCTTC; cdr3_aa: CASSDRGLYGYTF
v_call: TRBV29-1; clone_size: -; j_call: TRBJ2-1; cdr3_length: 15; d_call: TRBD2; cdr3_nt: TGCAGCGTTGAAGATTGGCTAGCGGGACGGGGTGAGCAGTTCTTC; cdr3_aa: CSVEDWLAGRGEQFF
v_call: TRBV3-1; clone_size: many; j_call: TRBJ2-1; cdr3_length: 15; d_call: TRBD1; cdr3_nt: TGTGCCAGCAGCCCCCGGGACAGGGGGTATGGTGAGCAGTTCTTC; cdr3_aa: CASSPRDRGYGEQFF
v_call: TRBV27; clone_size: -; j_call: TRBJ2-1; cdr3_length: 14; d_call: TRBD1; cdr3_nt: TGTGCCAGCAGTTTCAGACAGGGGGCGCTTGAGCAGTTCTTC; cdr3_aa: CASSFRQGALEQFF
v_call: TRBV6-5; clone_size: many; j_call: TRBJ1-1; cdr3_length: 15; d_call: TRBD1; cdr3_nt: TGTGCCAGCAGTTATCTGGGACAGGGGAACACTGAAGCTTTCTTT; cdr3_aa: CASSYLGQGNTEAFF
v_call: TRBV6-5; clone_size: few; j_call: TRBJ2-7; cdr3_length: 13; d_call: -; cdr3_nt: TGTGCCAGCAGTTACTCGGCAAATTACGAGCAGTACTTC; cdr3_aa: CASSYSANYEQYF
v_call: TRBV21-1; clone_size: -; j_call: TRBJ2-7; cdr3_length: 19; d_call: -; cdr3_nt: TGTGCCAGCAGCAAAAAAGTGGCCCACAGGGGGCTCGATTGCTACGAGCAGTACTTC; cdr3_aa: CASSKKVAHRGLDCYEQYF
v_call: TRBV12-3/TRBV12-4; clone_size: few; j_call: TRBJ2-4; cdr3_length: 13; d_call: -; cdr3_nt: TGTGCCAGCAGCGAGGGACGTCGGGTCCCAGGGGACTTC; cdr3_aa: CASSEGRRVPGDF
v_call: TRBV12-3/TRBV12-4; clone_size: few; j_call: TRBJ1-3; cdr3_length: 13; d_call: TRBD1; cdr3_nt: TGTGCCAGCACTTATCTGGCCGGGACAGGGAAGCATTTT; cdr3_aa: CASTYLAGTGKHF
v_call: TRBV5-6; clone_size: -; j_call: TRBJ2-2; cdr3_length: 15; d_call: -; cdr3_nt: TGTGCCAGCAGCTGGGGGGCGGCGAACACCGGGGAGCTGTTTTTT; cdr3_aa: CASSWGAANTGELFF
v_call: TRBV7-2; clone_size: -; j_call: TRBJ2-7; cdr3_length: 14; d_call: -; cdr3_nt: TGTGCCAGCAGCTTAGCGACTAGAGACTACGAGCAGTACTTC; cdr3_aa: CASSLATRDYEQYF
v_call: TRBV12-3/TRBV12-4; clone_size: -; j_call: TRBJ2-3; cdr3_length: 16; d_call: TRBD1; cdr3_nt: TGTGCCAGCAGGGAGACAGGGGGCGTCGGAGTAGATACGCAGTATTTT; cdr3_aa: CASRETGGVGVDTQYF
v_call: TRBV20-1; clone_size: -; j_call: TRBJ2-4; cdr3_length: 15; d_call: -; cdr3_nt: TGCAGTGCTATAGGGCAGTCTTTAGCCAAAAACATTCAGTACTTC; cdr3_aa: CSAIGQSLAKNIQYF
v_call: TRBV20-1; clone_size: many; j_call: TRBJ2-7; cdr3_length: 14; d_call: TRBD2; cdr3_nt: TGCAGTGCTAGAGCCGGGACTAGCTCGTACGAGCAGTACTTC; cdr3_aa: CSARAGTSSYEQYF
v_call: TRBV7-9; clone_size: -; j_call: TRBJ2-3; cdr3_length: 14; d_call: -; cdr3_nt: TGTGCCAGCAGCCCGACCCCCTACGCAGATACGCAGTATTTT; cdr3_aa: CASSPTPYADTQYF
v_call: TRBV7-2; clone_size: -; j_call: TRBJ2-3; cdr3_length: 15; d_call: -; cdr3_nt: TGTGCCAGCAGCTCCACTCGGACAAGCACAGATACGCAGTATTTT; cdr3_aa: CASSSTRTSTDTQYF
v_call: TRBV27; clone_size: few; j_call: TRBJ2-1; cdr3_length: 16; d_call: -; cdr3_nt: TGTGCCAGCAGTTTAGGTTGGGGGAAGCGGGTCAATGAGCAGTTCTTC; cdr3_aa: CASSLGWGKRVNEQFF
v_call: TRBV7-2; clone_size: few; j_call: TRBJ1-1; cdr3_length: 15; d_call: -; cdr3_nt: TGTGCCAGCAGCTCGGGAGGCGGGATGAACACTGAAGCTTTCTTT; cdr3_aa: CASSSGGGMNTEAFF
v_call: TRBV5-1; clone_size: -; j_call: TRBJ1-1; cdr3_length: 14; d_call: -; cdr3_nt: TGCGTCAGCAGCTTGGGAGGCCTGACCACTGAAGCTTTCTTT; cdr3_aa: CVSSLGGLTTEAFF
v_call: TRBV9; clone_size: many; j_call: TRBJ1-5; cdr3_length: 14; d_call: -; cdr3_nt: TGTGCCAGCAGCGTTGCGGCCAGCTTTCAGCCCCAGCATTTT; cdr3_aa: CASSVAASFQPQHF
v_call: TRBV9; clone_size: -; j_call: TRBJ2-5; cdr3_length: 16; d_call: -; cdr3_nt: TGTGCCAGCAGCGGAAGGAGAGGAAAGGGAGTCGAGACCCAGTACTTC; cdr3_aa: CASSGRRGKGVETQYF
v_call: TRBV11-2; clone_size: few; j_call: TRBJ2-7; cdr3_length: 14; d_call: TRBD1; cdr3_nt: TGTGCCAGCAGCTTATTTACAGGGGGTCGCGAGCAGTACTTC; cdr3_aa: CASSLFTGGREQYF
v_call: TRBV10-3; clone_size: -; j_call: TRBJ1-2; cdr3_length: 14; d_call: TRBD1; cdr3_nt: TGTGCCATCAGCCCCGGACAGGGGGCGTTAGGCTACACCTTC; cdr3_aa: CAISPGQGALGYTF
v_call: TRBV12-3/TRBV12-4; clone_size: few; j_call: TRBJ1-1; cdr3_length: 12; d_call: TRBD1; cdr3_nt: TGTGCCAGCAGTCGGACAGGGTATGAAGCTTTCTTT; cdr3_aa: CASSRTGYEAFF
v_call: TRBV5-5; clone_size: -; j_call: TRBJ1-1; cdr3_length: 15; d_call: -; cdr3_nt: TGTGCCAGCAGCCCCGGGCCCGGGGCGGACACTGAAGCTTTCTTT; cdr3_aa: CASSPGPGADTEAFF
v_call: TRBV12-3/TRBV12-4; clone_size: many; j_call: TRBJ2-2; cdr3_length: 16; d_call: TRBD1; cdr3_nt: TGTGCCAGCAGTTTAGGCAGGGGGACGGCCACCGGGGAGCTGTTTTTT; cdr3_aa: CASSLGRGTATGELFF
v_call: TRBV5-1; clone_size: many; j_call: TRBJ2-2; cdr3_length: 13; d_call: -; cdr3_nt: TGCGCCAGCAGAGAATCGAACACCGGGGAGCTGTTTTTT; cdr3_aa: CASRESNTGELFF
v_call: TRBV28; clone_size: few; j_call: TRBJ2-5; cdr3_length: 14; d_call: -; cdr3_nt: TGTGCCAGCAGGGTCGTGGGCCCGGCGGAGACCCAGTACTTC; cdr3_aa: CASRVVGPAETQYF
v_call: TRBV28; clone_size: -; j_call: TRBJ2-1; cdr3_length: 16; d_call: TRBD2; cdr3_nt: TGTGCCAGCAGTGCGGGGCTAGCGGAGACCCGCAATGAGCAGTTCTTC; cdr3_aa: CASSAGLAETRNEQFF
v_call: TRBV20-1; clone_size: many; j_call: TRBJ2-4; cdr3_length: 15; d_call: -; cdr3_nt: TGCAGTGCTGGGGACCGTCGAGAGCCAAAAACATTTCAGTACTTC; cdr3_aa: CSAGDRREPKTFQYF
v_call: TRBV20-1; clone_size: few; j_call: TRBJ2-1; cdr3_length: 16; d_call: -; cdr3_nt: TGCAGTGCTAGCGCGCCCCTTCGGGGTTTCTACAATGAGCAGTTCTTC; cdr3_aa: CSASAPLRGFYNEQFF
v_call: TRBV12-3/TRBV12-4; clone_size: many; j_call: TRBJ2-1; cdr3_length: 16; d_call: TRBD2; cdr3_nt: TGTGCCAGCACCCAAACGGCGGGGGGCCAGGTCAATGAGCAGTTCTTC; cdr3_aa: CASTQTAGGQVNEQFF
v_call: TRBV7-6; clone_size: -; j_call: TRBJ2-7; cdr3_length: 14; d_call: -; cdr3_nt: TGTGCCAGCAGTTCCCTCGTAAGCGACTACGAGCAGTACTTC; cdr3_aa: CASSSLVSDYEQYF